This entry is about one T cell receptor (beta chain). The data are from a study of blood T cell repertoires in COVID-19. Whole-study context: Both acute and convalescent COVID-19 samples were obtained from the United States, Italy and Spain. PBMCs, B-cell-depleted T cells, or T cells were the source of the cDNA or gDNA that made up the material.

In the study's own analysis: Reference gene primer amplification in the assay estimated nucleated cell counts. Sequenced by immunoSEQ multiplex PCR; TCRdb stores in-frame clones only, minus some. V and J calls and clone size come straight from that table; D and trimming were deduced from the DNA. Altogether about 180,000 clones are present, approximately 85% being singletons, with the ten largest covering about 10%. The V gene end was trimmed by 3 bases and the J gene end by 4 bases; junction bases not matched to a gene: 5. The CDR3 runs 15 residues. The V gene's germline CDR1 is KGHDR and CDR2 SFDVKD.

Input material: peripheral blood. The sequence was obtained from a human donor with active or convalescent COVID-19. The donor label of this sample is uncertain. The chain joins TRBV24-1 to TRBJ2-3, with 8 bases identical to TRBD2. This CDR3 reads CATSDPGGDSDTQYF. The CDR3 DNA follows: TGTGCCACCAGTGATCCCGGGGGGGATTCAGATACGCAGTATTTT.